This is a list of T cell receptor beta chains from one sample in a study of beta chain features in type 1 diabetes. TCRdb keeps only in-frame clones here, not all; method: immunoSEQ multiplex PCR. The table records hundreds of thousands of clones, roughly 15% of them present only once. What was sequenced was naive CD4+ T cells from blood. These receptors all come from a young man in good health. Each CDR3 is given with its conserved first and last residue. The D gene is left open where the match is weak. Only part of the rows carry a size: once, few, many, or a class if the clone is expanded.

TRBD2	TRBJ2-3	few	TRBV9	TGTGCCAGCAGCGTAGGAGCGGGAGTGGGTGATACGCAGTATTTT	CASSVGAGVGDTQYF
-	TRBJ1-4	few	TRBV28	TGTGCCAGCAGTCTCAACTCCAGACCAACTAATGAAAAACTGTTTTTT	CASSLNSRPTNEKLFF
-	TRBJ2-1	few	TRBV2	TGTGCCAGCAGTGAAGCCCCGGTTGGGGAGCAGTTCTTC	CASSEAPVGEQFF
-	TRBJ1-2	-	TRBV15	TGTGCCACCAGCAGAGCAGGCAGGGCGATGGACTACACCTTC	CATSRAGRAMDYTF
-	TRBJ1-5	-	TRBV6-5	TGTGCCAGCAGTTACTCGCACAGGGTATTGGGTCAGCCCCAGCATTTT	CASSYSHRVLGQPQHF
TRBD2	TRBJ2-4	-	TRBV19	TGTGCCAGTATAGGTGGCGGGGGTAAAGCCAAAAACATTCAGTACTTC	CASIGGGGKAKNIQYF
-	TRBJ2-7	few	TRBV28	TGTGCCAGCTGCAGGACCGACTACGAGCAGTACTTC	CASCRTDYEQYF
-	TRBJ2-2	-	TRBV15	TGTGCCACCGGCAGGGACACCGGGGAGCTGTTTTTT	CATGRDTGELFF
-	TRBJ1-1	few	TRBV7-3	TGTGCCAGCAGCCCGCGGACGGGCAGTAACACTGAAGCTTTCTTT	CASSPRTGSNTEAFF
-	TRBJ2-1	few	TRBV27	TGTGCCAGCAGTTTCCCCTCCGCCAGGGTAAATGAGCAGTTCTTC	CASSFPSARVNEQFF
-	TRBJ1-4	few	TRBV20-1	TGCAGTGCTAGAAGGGGGGTACTGTTTTTT	CSARRGVLFF
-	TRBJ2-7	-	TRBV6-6	TGTGCCAGCAGCCCCCACGTCTCCTACGAGCAGTACTTC	CASSPHVSYEQYF
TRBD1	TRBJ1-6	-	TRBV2	TGTGCCAGCAGTGGGACAGGTGATTCACCCCTCCACTTT	CASSGTGDSPLHF
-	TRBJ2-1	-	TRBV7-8	TGTGCCAGCAGCTTCAGGGAGACTTACAATGAGCAGTTCTTC	CASSFRETYNEQFF
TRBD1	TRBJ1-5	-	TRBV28	TGTGCCAGCAGTTTGGCACAGGGGACTAATCAGCCCCAGCATTTT	CASSLAQGTNQPQHF
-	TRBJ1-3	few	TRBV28	TGTGCCAGCAGTTTCGGGGGAACTGGAAACACCATATATTTT	CASSFGGTGNTIYF
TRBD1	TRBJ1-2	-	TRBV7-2	TGTGCCAGCAGCTTACCCGGACAGGGAGTGTTTGGCTACACCTTC	CASSLPGQGVFGYTF
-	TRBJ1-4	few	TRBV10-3	TGTGCCATCAGTGAGTCGGGGGGATTGGAGACTAATGAAAAACTGTTTTTT	CAISESGGLETNEKLFF
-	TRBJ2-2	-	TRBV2	TGTGCCAGCAGCGGGATCCCGACTACCGGGGAGCTGTTTTTT	CASSGIPTTGELFF
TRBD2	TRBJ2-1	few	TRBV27	TGTGCCAGCAGTTTTCGGGACTACAGTTTCGATGAGCAGTTCTTC	CASSFRDYSFDEQFF
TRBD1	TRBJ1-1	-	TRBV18	TGTGCCAGCTCAACAGGGGGCGGCACTGAAGCTTTCTTT	CASSTGGGTEAFF
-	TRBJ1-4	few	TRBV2	TGTGCCAGCAGACAGGCTAATGAAAAACTGTTTTTT	CASRQANEKLFF
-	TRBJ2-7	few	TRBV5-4	TGTGCCAGCAGCCCGCGCGGGCCGAACTACGAGCAGTACTTC	CASSPRGPNYEQYF
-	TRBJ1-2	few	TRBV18	TGTGCCAGCTCCCCATTCCGCGCACTCTATGGCTACACCTTC	CASSPFRALYGYTF
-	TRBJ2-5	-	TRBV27	TGTGCCAGCAGTTTCTCCAGACGGGAGACCCAGTACTTC	CASSFSRRETQYF
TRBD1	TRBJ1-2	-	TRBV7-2	TGTGCCAGCAGCTTGGGACAGGGGTGGAACTATGGCTACACCTTC	CASSLGQGWNYGYTF
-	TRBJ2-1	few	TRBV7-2	TGTGCCAGCAGCTTAAGTGGCGTTTCCTACAATGAGCAGTTCTTC	CASSLSGVSYNEQFF
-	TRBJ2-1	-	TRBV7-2	TGTGCCAGCAGCTTATATCGGGGAGTCAATGAGCAGTTCTTC	CASSLYRGVNEQFF
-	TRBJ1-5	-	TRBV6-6	TGTGCCAGCAACTTACCCCCGGGATTGGCGCCCCAGCATTTT	CASNLPPGLAPQHF
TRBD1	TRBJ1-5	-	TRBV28	TGTGCCAGCAGTTCCACGACAGGGGTTGATCAGCCCCAGCATTTT	CASSSTTGVDQPQHF
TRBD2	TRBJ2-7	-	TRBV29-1	TGCAGCGCCGGGACCCGGCTAGCGGGGGAGCAGTACTTC	CSAGTRLAGEQYF
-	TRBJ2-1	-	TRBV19	TGTGCCAGTAGTATGAGGCAGACGACGGTCTACAATGAGCAGTTCTTC	CASSMRQTTVYNEQFF
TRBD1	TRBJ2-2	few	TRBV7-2	TGTGCCAGCAGCTTCGACAGGGGAGCCGGGGAGCTGTTTTTT	CASSFDRGAGELFF
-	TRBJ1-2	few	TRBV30	TGTGCCTGCGGGAGCTACGTTACCAATAACTATGGCTACACCTTC	CACGSYVTNNYGYTF
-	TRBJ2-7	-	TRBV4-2	TGTGCCAGCAGCCAAGAAGTAGGGGGAAGGACCTACGAGCAGTACTTC	CASSQEVGGRTYEQYF
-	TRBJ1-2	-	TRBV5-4	TGTGCCAGCAGCTTGTTTTTTTGGGGGAACTATGGCTACACCTTC	CASSLFFWGNYGYTF
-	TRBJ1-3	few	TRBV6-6	TGTGCCAGCAGTTACAGGTCCGTTAACTCTGGAAACACCATATATTTT	CASSYRSVNSGNTIYF
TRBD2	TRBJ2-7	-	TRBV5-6	TGTGCCAGCAGCCTGACTAGCGGCTTATACGAGCAGTACTTC	CASSLTSGLYEQYF
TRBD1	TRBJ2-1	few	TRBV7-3	TGTGCCAGCAGATCCACCGGGACAGCAGGCAATGAGCAGTTCTTC	CASRSTGTAGNEQFF
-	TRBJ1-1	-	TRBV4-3	TGCGCCAGCAGCCAAGATGAATTAACGGGGGAGGCTTTCTTT	CASSQDELTGEAFF
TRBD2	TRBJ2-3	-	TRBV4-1	TGCGCCAGCAGCCCATTACTATGGGGACTAGCGGGAGGAGGGGATACGCAGTATTTT	CASSPLLWGLAGGGDTQYF
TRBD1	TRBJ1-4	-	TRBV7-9	TGTGCCAGCAGCTTGGACAGGACTAATGAAAAACTGTTTTTT	CASSLDRTNEKLFF
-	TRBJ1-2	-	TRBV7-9	TGTGCCAGCAGCTTAGTCCTTGCCAGGCCCTATGGCTACACCTTC	CASSLVLARPYGYTF
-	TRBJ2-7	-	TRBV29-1	TGCAGCGTTGAAGATGGCCTACAGAGAGGTGACGAGCAGTACTTC	CSVEDGLQRGDEQYF
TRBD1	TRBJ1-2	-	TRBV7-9	TGTGCCAGCACCATCACCGGGACAGGCTCAAATGGCTACACCTTC	CASTITGTGSNGYTF
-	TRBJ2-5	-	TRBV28	TGTGCCAGCAGCGAAGGACAGAAAGAGACCCAGTACTTC	CASSEGQKETQYF
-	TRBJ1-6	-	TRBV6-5	TGTGCCAGCAGTTTGTACAGGGCCGATAATTCACCCCTCCACTTT	CASSLYRADNSPLHF
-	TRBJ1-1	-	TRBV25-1	TGTGCCAGCAGTGAATTCCGTGAGAACACTGAAGCTTTCTTT	CASSEFRENTEAFF